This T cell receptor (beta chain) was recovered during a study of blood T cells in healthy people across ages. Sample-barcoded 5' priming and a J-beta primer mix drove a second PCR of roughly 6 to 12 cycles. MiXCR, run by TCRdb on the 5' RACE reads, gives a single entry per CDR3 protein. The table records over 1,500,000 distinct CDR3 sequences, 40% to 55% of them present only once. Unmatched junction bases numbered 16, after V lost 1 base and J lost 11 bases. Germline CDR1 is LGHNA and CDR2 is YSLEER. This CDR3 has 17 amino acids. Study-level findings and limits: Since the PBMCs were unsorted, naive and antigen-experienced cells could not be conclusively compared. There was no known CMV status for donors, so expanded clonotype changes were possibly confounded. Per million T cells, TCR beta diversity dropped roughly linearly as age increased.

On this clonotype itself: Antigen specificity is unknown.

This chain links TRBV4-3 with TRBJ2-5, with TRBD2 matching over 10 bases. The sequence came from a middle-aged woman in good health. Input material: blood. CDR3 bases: TGCGCCAGCAGCCAAGCCCACGGGACTAGCGAAGTAGGGGAGCAGTACTTC. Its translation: CASSQAHGTSEVGEQYF.